Listed below are T cell receptor beta chains from one sample, sequenced in a study of shared clonotypes between healthy human individuals. Libraries were prepared by immunoSEQ multiplex PCR; TCRdb keeps only in-frame clonotypes and omits some of them. The profile shows about 2 million clones, 90% to 95% of them singletons. The sequencing sample was made of naive CD4+ T cells sorted from blood. These receptors were taken from a man between 18 and 29 years old in good health. The CDR3 runs from the conserved cysteine through the conserved F or W. The D gene is left open where the match is weak. A clone size is listed for some rows: how often the clone was seen (once, few, many), or a class if it is expanded.

clone_size,v_call,j_call,d_call,cdr3_nt,cdr3_aa
-,TRBV27,TRBJ2-3,-,TGTGCCAGCAGTACCTACCAATTTAGCACAGATACGCAGTATTTT,CASSTYQFSTDTQYF
-,TRBV6-1,TRBJ2-1,-,TGTGCCAGTTTCGGGGGGCCTACCTACAATGAGCAGTTCTTC,CASFGGPTYNEQFF
once,TRBV5-1,TRBJ2-2,-,TGCGCCAGCAGCCCGGGGGCTATTCCCGGGGAGCTGTTTTTT,CASSPGAIPGELFF
-,TRBV10-3,TRBJ2-7,TRBD2,TGTGCCATCAGTGAGTCGACTAGCGAGTGGCTCTCCTACGAGCAGTACTTC,CAISESTSEWLSYEQYF
-,TRBV7-2,TRBJ1-5,-,TGTGCCAGCAGCTTAAGCCGTTATAGCAATCAGCCCCAGCATTTT,CASSLSRYSNQPQHF
few,TRBV10-1,TRBJ1-1,-,TGCGCCAGCAGTGACCTGAACACTGAAGCTTTCTTT,CASSDLNTEAFF
-,TRBV30,TRBJ1-1,-,TGTGCCTGGAGGCCAGGTGGGAGTGTTAAAGAAGCTTTCTTT,CAWRPGGSVKEAFF
once,TRBV7-3,TRBJ2-3,TRBD1,TGTGCCAGCAGCCTCGGACAGGGTGGAGGAGATACGCAGTATTTT,CASSLGQGGGDTQYF
-,TRBV30,TRBJ2-1,-,TGTGCCTGGAACCTCCGGACTAATGAGCAGTTCTTC,CAWNLRTNEQFF
once,TRBV18,TRBJ1-2,-,TGTGCCAGCTCACCCACAAGTACGGGGAGTAGTCACGGCTACACCTTC,CASSPTSTGSSHGYTF
-,TRBV5-6,TRBJ1-1,-,TGTGCCAGCAGCCCCGGGGAGGGTTTGCCGTCTTTCTTT,CASSPGEGLPSFF
-,TRBV2,TRBJ2-6,TRBD1,TGTGCCAGCAGTGCACAGGGGATTTCGGTGTCTGGGGCCAACGTCCTGACTTTC,CASSAQGISVSGANVLTF
-,TRBV18,TRBJ2-6,-,TGTGCCAGCTCACAAGTGGAAACTCTGGGGGCCAACGTCCTGACTTTC,CASSQVETLGANVLTF